This TCR beta chain was retrieved from a study of blood T cell repertoires in COVID-19. Turning to the study itself: COVID-19 samples collected from the United States, Italy and Spain covered acute and convalescent phases. Sources were T cells, B-cell-depleted T cells, or PBMCs; the material itself was cDNA or gDNA.

This CDR3 region has 13 residues. After removal of 5 bases from V and 5 bases from J, the junction contained 5 bases not matched to a gene. Germline V CDR1 and CDR2: SGHNT, YENEEA. Original processing methods: How many nucleated cells were present was estimated from reference gene primer amplification. Only in-frame clones appear in the TCRdb table, and some are missing; sequencing was by immunoSEQ multiplex PCR. V and J calls and clone size are copied from that table; D and trimming were computed from the DNA. The sample yields about 15,000 clones, approximately 89% seen once. The chain uses TRBV11-3 and TRBJ2-5; 7 nucleotides agree with TRBD2. The sample consisted of peripheral blood. This TCR was sampled from a human donor in a cohort sampled during active COVID-19. The CDR3 region is CASSQTSAETQYF. In nucleotides, the CDR3 is TGTGCCAGCAGCCAAACTAGCGCCGAGACCCAGTACTTC.